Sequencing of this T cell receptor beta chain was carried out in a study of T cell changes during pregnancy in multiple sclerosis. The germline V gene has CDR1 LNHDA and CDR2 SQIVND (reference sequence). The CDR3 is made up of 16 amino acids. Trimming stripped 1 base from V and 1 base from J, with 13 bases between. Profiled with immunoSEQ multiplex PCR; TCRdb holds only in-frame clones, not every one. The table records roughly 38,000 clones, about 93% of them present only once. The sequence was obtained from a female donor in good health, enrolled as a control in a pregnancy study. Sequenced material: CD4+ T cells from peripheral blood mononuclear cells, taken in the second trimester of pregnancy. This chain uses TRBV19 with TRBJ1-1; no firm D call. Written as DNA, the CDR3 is TGTGCCAGTAGTATAGGATGGCGGAGCTCGAACACTGAAGCTTTCTTT. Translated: CASSIGWRSSNTEAFF.